The present TCR beta chain was sequenced within a study of monozygotic twins with inflammatory bowel disease. Germline loops: CDR1 MDHEN, CDR2 SYDVKM. This CDR3 is 16 amino acids long. RNA in its total form was extracted from whole blood, and T cells were not sorted. Template switching introduced UMIs that contain a 6-nucleotide sample barcode. TCRdb re-called the 5' RACE reads and catalogs CDR3 proteins one per entry, DNA excluded. Its listing shows roughly 300,000 distinct CDR3 sequences. The chain employs TRBV28 and TRBJ2-3; TCRdb's assignment of TRBD2 cannot be checked, as there is no DNA. The clonotype was recovered from a human donor with ulcerative colitis or Crohn's disease, or a healthy co-twin of an affected twin (not recorded which). The sequenced sample was blood. The CDR3: CASSWTSGGRIDTQYF.